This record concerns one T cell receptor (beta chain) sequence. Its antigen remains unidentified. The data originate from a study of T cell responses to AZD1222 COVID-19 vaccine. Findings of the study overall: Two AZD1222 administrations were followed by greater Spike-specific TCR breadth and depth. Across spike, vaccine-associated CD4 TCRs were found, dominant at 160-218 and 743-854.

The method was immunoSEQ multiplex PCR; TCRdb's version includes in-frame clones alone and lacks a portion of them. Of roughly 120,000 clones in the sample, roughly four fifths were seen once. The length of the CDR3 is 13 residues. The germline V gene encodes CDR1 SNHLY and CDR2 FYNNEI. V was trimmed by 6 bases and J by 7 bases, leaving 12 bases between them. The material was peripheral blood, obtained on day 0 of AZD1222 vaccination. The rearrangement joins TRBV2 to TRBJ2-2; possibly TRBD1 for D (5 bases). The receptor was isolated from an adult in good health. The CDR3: CASRAQGSGELFF. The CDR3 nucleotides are TGTGCCAGCAGGGCGCAGGGAAGCGGGGAGCTGTTTTTT.